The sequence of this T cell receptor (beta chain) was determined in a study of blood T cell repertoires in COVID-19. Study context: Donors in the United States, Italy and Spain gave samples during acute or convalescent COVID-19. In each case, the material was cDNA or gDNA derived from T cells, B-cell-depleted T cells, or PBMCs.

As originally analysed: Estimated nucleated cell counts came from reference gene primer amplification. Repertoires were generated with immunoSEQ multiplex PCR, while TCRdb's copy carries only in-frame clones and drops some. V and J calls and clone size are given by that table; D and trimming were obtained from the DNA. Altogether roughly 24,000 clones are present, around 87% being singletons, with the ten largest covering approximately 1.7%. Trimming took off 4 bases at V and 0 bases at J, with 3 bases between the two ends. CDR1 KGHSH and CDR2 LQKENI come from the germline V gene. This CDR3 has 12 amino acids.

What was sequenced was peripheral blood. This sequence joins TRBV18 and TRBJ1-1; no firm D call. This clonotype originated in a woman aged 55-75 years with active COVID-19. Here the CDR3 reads CASSRLNTEAFF. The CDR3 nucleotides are TGTGCCAGCTCACGGCTGAACACTGAAGCTTTCTTT.